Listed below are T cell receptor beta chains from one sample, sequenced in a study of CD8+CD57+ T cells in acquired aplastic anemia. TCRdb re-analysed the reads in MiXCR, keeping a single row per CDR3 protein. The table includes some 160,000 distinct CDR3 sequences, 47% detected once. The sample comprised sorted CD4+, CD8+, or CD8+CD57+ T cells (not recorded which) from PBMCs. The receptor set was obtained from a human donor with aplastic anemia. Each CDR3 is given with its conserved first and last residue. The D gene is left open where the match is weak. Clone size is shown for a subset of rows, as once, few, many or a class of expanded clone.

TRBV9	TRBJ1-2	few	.	TGTGCCAGCAGCGTAGCCACCTCCGGCTATGGCTACACCTTC	CASSVATSGYGYTF
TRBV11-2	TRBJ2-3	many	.	TGTGCCAGCAGCATCTCCTGGGGAGGAGATACGCAGTATTTT	CASSISWGGDTQYF
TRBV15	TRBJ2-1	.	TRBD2	TGTGCCACCAGCAGAGGCCGGGACTACCTTTACAATGAGCAGTTCTTC	CATSRGRDYLYNEQFF
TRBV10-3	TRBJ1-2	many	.	TGTGCCACCTCTTCGAACTATGGCTACACCTTC	CATSSNYGYTF
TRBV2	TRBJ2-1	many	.	TGTGCCAGCAGAAAAACAGGGGTGGCTAGCGAAGAGGATGAGCAGTTCTTC	CASRKTGVASEEDEQFF
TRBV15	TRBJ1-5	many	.	TGTGCCACCAGCTCCGGGGGCCCAAATTCACAGCCCCAGCATTTT	CATSSGGPNSQPQHF
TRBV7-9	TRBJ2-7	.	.	TGTGCCAGCAGCTTAGCTCCGGACAGCACCTACGAGCAGTACTTC	CASSLAPDSTYEQYF
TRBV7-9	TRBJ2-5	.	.	TGTGCCAGCAGGGGTAGTCAAGAGACCCAGTACTTC	CASRGSQETQYF
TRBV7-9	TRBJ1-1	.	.	TGTGCCAGCAGCTTAGGGACCGGGGACGCTTTCTTT	CASSLGTGDAFF
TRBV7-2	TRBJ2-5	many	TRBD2	TGTGCCAGCAGTTCACCACCAGCGGGGGTAACGGGTGGGGAGACCCAGTACTTC	CASSSPPAGVTGGETQYF
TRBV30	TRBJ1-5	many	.	TGTGCCTGGAGGCAAGGGTACAGGGATGGCCCCCAGCATTTT	CAWRQGYRDGPQHF
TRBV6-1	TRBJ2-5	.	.	TGTGCCAGCAGCAGGGACTGGCTCCAAGAGACCCAGTACTTC	CASSRDWLQETQYF
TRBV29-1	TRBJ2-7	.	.	TGCAGCGTTGAGTGGGGAACCGAGCAGTACTTC	CSVEWGTEQYF
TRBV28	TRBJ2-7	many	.	TGTGCCAGCAGTTTAATAGGCGAGCAGTACTTC	CASSLIGEQYF
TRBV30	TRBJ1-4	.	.	TGTGCCTGGAGTTCGAGGTCAAATGAAAAACTGTTTTTT	CAWSSRSNEKLFF
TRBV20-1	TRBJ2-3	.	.	TGCAGTGCTAGATCTCAACCTGGCACAGATACGCAGTATTTT	CSARSQPGTDTQYF
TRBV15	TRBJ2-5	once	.	TGTGCCACCAGCAGAGAAGTGGGAGAGACCCAGTACTTC	CATSREVGETQYF
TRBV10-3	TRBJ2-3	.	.	TGTGCCACAAACAGGGACGTAGACACAGATACGCAGTATTTT	CATNRDVDTDTQYF
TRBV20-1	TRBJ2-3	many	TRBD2	TGCAGTGCGAGACCCCCCCGGAGCGGGGTAACAGATACGCAGTATTTT	CSARPPRSGVTDTQYF
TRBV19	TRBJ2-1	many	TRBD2	TGTGCCAGTAGTCCTTTAGCGGGACCCTCCTACAATGAGCAGTTCTTC	CASSPLAGPSYNEQFF
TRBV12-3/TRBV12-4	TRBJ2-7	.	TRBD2	TGTGCCAGCGGTTGGGCGGGGGGGTCATACGACTACGAGCAGTACTTC	CASGWAGGSYDYEQYF
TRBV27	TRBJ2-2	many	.	TGTGCCAGCAGTTTATCTGAGCGGAACACCGGGGAGCTGTTTTTT	CASSLSERNTGELFF
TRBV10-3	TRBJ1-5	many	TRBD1	TGTGCCATCAGTGACCAAAAACAGGGGGCCGGACAGCCCCAGCATTTT	CAISDQKQGAGQPQHF
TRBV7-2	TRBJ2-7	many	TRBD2	TGTGCCAGCAGCTTAGCCTCTAGCGGGGGAATCTACGAGCAGTACTTC	CASSLASSGGIYEQYF
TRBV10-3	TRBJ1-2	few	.	TGTGCCATCAGTGAGTGGGCTCCAAACCTAACAGGGAGGTATGGCTACACCTTC	CAISEWAPNLTGRYGYTF
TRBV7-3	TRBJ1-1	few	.	TGTGCCAGCAGCATATCGGGACAACCGAACACTGAAGCTTTCTTT	CASSISGQPNTEAFF
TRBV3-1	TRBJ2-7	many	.	TGTGCCAGCAGCCAAGAAGCTCACGAGCAGTACTTC	CASSQEAHEQYF